The next 22 T cell receptor beta chains were all read from a single sample in a study of regulatory T cells in long-lasting Graves disease (dated by TCRdb to about 2021). The library was obtained by multiplex PCR. The sequencer listed for this sample is Illumina HiSeq 4000. To build TCR beta libraries, CDR3 regions were amplified by Arm-PCR using iRepertoire HTBI primers. TCRdb trimmed public reads at Q25 via fastp, called clones via MiXCR and kept in-frame beta chains. Merged by CDR3 protein, the rows form single entries marked with the most common genes and DNA. Counted in this sample were around 450,000 distinct CDR3 sequences; around 15% of them appeared once. Together, the top ten hold more than 10% of the sample. The time point label, as the study defines it: newly diagnosed GD, antithyroid drugs for less than 3 months. For both TCR sequencing and RNA sequencing, RNA was extracted from PBMCs in TRIzol.

This sample also appeared in a second study, on T cells in Graves' hyperthyroidism and ophthalmopathy.

This material consisted of peripheral blood mononuclear cells (PBMCs), taken at new diagnosis, from a patient treated with antithyroid drugs. These receptors originate from a man aged 40-49 years with Graves disease. Donor details come from another sample of the same person, matched by shared clones.

V is TRBV10-3 and J is TRBJ2-1; D perhaps matches TRBD2 (7 bases). The CDR3 spans 16 residues. CDR1 is ENHRY and CDR2 is SYGVKD in the germline V gene. Trimming left V 3 bases short and J 10 bases short, with 22 bases between. This CDR3 reads CAISDFGRGLREEQFF. Here the CDR3 DNA reads TGTGCCATCAGTGACTTCGGGCGGGGGCTTCGCGAGGAGCAGTTCTTC.

This clonotype appeared many times. The chain carries TRBV3-1 and TRBJ2-7, with no clear D. CDR3 length: 15 residues. CDR1 is LGHDT, CDR2 YNNKEL, per germline (reference sequence). The V and J ends lost 4 bases and 0 bases respectively, with 13 bases between them. This CDR3 reads CASSPSGVPSYEQYF. CDR3 DNA: TGTGCCAGCAGCCCCTCGGGCGTTCCCTCCTACGAGCAGTACTTC.

The sample holds a few counts of this clonotype. This sequence joins TRBV7-3 and TRBJ2-2; TRBD1 matches at 7 bases. CDR1 and CDR2 (germline): SGHTA, FQGTGA. J gave up 6 bases and V 0 bases, and 7 bases lay outside the gene matches. The CDR3 sequence is 16 residues long. CDR3 protein: CASSLTRRGLSGELFF. The CDR3 nucleotides read TGTGCCAGCAGCTTAACTCGCAGGGGGTTATCCGGGGAGCTGTTTTTT.

This rearrangement joins TRBV29-1 to TRBJ1-1; TRBD1 matches at 7 bases. Germline V lookup: CDR1 SQVTM, CDR2 ANQGSEA. Trimming cost V 7 bases and J 6 bases; bases outside gene matches: 11. This CDR3 region has 13 residues. CDR3 loop: CSATPLGGPEAFF. The DNA of the CDR3 is TGCAGCGCTACACCACTAGGGGGCCCTGAAGCTTTCTTT.

This clonotype was recorded many times. The chain is built from TRBV7-3 and TRBJ1-1; 10 positions agree with TRBD1. Germline V lookup: CDR1 SGHTA, CDR2 FQGTGA. This CDR3 is 17 amino acids long. J was trimmed by 1 base and V by 2 bases; bases with no gene match: 7. In DNA, the CDR3 is TGTGCCAGCAGCTTATTCGGACAGGGGGTGGCGAACACTGAAGCTTTCTTT. Translated, it gives CASSLFGQGVANTEAFF.

The V and J genes are TRBV7-3 and TRBJ2-7; no clear D gene. The germline V gene has CDR1 SGHTA and CDR2 FQGTGA. Trimming pared 5 bases from V and 7 bases from J, leaving 15 bases between. This CDR3 comprises 13 residues. CDR3 coding DNA: TGTGCCAGCAGCCCTGGAGCCTACAATGAGCAGTACTTC. This sequence encodes CASSPGAYNEQYF.

This clonotype was counted between two and nine times. The chain uses TRBV28 and TRBJ2-7; 8 bases are a match to TRBD2. V was pared by 5 bases and J by 4 bases, with 10 bases of the junction left unmatched. CDR1 is MDHEN, CDR2 SYDVKM, per germline. This CDR3 has 15 amino acids. The CDR3 loop is CASSTRGSGKYEQYF. CDR3 nucleotides: TGTGCCAGCAGTACCCGGGGTAGCGGGAAATACGAGCAGTACTTC.

This clonotype showed up many times. This chain uses TRBV7-6 with TRBJ1-2; D might be TRBD1 (6 bases). CDR3 size: 15 residues. V shed 3 bases and J shed 5 bases, with 16 bases lying between them. Germline loops: CDR1 SGHVS, CDR2 FNYEAQ. The CDR3 DNA follows: TGTGCCAGCAGCTTCGAGCCAGGACAGCTTTATGGCTACACCTTC. It codes for CASSFEPGQLYGYTF.

This clonotype was counted many times. This rearrangement joins TRBV7-6 to TRBJ2-1; TRBD2 matches at 8 bases. This CDR3 has 16 amino acids. V dropped 1 base and J dropped 9; count of bases not matched to a gene: 11. Germline-derived CDR1 and CDR2 are SGHVS and FNYEAQ. The CDR3 region is CASSLEVAGLSSEQFF. The CDR3 nucleotides read TGTGCCAGCAGCTTAGAAGTAGCGGGATTATCGTCTGAGCAGTTCTTC.

This clonotype was observed at least ten times. The gene calls are TRBV12-3 or TRBV12-4 and TRBJ2-5; no clear D gene. Trimming removed 5 bases at V and 2 bases at J, with 12 bases between. The CDR3 runs 14 residues. CDR3 region: CASSASGFQETQYF. CDR3 sequence (DNA): TGTGCCAGCAGTGCCAGTGGTTTTCAAGAGACCCAGTACTTC.

This clonotype showed up just a few times. The chain is built from TRBV5-5 and TRBJ1-3; 9 bases are shared with TRBD1. Germline CDR1 is SGHKS and CDR2 is YYEKEE (reference sequence). With V trimmed by 0 bases and J by 0 bases, 4 bases remained unmatched. There are 17 residues in the CDR3. This CDR3 reads CASSLAGTGSSGNTIYF. DNA for the CDR3: TGTGCCAGCAGCTTGGCCGGGACAGGGAGCTCTGGAAACACCATATATTTT.

This chain connects TRBV30 to TRBJ1-4, with TRBD1 identical over 7 bases. CDR1 and CDR2 (germline): GTSNPN, SVGIG (reference sequence). The V segment lost 0 bases and the J segment 8 bases; nucleotides outside the gene matches: 9. The CDR3 extends over 15 amino acids. CDR3 bases: TGTGCCTGGAGTGTACAGGGGCCCCTTGGGGAAAAACTGTTTTTT. Amino acid sequence: CAWSVQGPLGEKLFF.

This clonotype has ten or more counts. This chain links TRBV11-2 with TRBJ2-3; TRBD2 might be the D (7 bases). V shed 5 bases and J shed 4 bases, with 19 bases lying between them. In germline, CDR1 is SGHAT, CDR2 FQNNGV. This CDR3 contains 16 residues. CDR3 residues: CASSPRGGGWSDTQYF. The DNA for the CDR3 is TGTGCCAGCAGCCCCCGGGGAGGGGGTTGGTCAGATACGCAGTATTTT.

This clonotype was counted between two and nine times. V is TRBV13 and J is TRBJ2-1; TRBD2 might be the D (6 bases). With 7 bases removed from V and 0 bases from J, the gap between germline ends came to 13 bases. This CDR3 is built from 15 residues. Germline V gene data show CDR1 as PRHDT and CDR2 as FYEKMQ (reference sequence). This CDR3 reads CASTPGGSSYNEQFF. CDR3 DNA sequence: TGTGCCAGCACCCCCGGAGGGTCCTCCTACAATGAGCAGTTCTTC.

This clonotype was detected a few times. This chain uses TRBV7-9 with TRBJ2-1; D is undetermined. There are 16 residues in the CDR3. The germline V and J ends were trimmed by 2 bases and 0 bases, with 11 bases remaining between them. Germline V gene sequence: CDR1 SEHNR, CDR2 FQNEAQ (reference sequence). CDR3 in DNA: TGTGCCAGCAGCTTATTGACTTCTTTCTCCTACAATGAGCAGTTCTTC. Encoded protein: CASSLLTSFSYNEQFF.

With respect to this clonotype: One junction end disagrees with the germline gene, perhaps due to a read error. The chain has TRBV24-1 and TRBJ2-7; 12 bases align to TRBD2. Germline lookup yields CDR1 KGHDR and CDR2 SFDVKD. This CDR3 is 14 amino acids long. The CDR3 DNA reads TGTGCCACCAGCCCTAGCGGGAGGGCCGCCGAGCAGTGCTTC. This codes for CATSPSGRAAEQCF.

This clonotype was counted ten times or more. The J gene is TRBJ1-3, the V gene TRBV28, with TRBD1 matching 10 bases. Losses at the gene ends were 7 bases for V and 6 bases for J; bases not matched to a gene: 9. The CDR3 is 15 amino acids. CDR1 is MDHEN and CDR2 is SYDVKM in the germline V gene. CDR3 sequence reads: CASTRQGADANTIYF. The CDR3 DNA reads as TGTGCCAGCACTAGACAGGGGGCGGACGCAAACACCATATATTTT. The complete variable domain, with remaining parts taken from reference TRBV28 and TRBJ1-3, reads DVKVTQSSRYLVKRTGEKVFLECVQDMDHENMFWYRQDPGLGLRLIYFSYDVKMKEKGDIPEGYSVSREKKERFSLILESASTNQTSMYLCASTRQGADANTIYFGEGSWLTVV.

This clonotype was counted at least ten times. The chain links TRBV5-1 to TRBJ2-5, with 8 bases aligning to TRBD2. Per the germline V gene, CDR1 is SGHRS and CDR2 is YFSETQ. This CDR3 contains 15 residues. J gave up 5 bases and V 4 bases, and 10 bases lay outside the gene matches. The DNA for the CDR3 is TGCGCCAGCAGCATAGACCCGGGAGGGGGTGAGACCCAGTACTTC. Its translation: CASSIDPGGGETQYF.

In this sample, this clonotype turned up many times. This chain connects TRBV6-1 to TRBJ2-1; 7 bases map to TRBD1. CDR1 and CDR2 (germline): MNHNS, SASEGT. This CDR3 has 15 residues. The V segment lost 6 bases and the J segment 4 bases; nucleotides outside the gene matches: 9. CDR3 DNA: TGTGCCAGCAGCATAGGTGGGACAGTTTACAATGAGCAGTTCTTC. It translates to CASSIGGTVYNEQFF.

This clonotype was detected only a few times. Here the CDR3 reads CASSPPRGDNEQFF. The DNA for the CDR3 is TGTGCCAGCAGCCCCCCACGTGGGGACAATGAGCAGTTCTTC. V usage is TRBV12-3 or TRBV12-4 and J usage is TRBJ2-1; no definite D call. The CDR3 contains 14 residues. The V end was cut by 6 bases, the J end by 5 bases, with 14 bases between.

This clonotype was seen at least ten times. The chain joins TRBV11-2 to TRBJ2-7, with D possibly matching TRBD1 (6 bases). The CDR3 loop spans 15 amino acids. V was pared by 0 bases and J by 4 bases, with 13 bases between. In germline, CDR1 is SGHAT, CDR2 FQNNGV. CDR3 DNA sequence: TGTGCCAGCAGCTTAGATTTGGGACATCAGTACGAGCAGTACTTC. This codes for CASSLDLGHQYEQYF. Complete variable domain (other parts from reference TRBV11-2 and TRBJ2-7): EAGVAQSPRYKIIEKRQSVAFWCNPISGHATLYWYQQILGQGPKLLIQFQNNGVVDDSQLPKDRFSAERLKGVDSTLKIQPAKLEDSAVYLCASSLDLGHQYEQYFGPGTRLTVT.

A word on this clonotype: A read error may be the cause here, since a much bigger clone is one base away. This chain connects TRBV2 to TRBJ1-1, with D possibly matching TRBD1 (5 bases). The CDR3 sequence is 14 residues long. Looked up from germline, CDR1 is SNHLY and CDR2 is FYNNEI. V lost 7 bases, J lost 1 base, and 13 bases lay in between. The CDR3: CASIPGAANTEAFF. The CDR3 DNA reads as TGTGCCAGCATCCCCGGGGCGGCGAACACTGAAGCTTTCTTT.